The 9 T cell receptor beta chains in this list originate from one sample, sequenced in a study of shared clonotypes between healthy human individuals. Only in-frame clones appear in the TCRdb table, and some are missing; sequencing was by immunoSEQ multiplex PCR. The table lists more than 900,000 clones, approximately 80% of them singletons. Sample: memory CD4+ T cells from PBMCs. Documented subset: CD45RA-negative fraction. The receptors originated from a man aged 18 to 29 in good health. Some clones in this sample may be carry-over from other donors' samples.

The chain joins TRBV28 to TRBJ2-6, with 10 bases lining up with TRBD2. The germline gives CDR1 MDHEN, CDR2 SYDVKM. This CDR3 comprises 20 residues. V shed 5 bases and J 0 bases; nucleotides not matched to a gene: 13. The CDR3 is CASSIGLAELISSGANVLTF. The CDR3 nucleotides read TGTGCCAGCAGTATAGGACTAGCGGAGTTAATAAGCTCTGGGGCCAACGTCCTGACTTTC.

V usage is TRBV7-2 and J usage is TRBJ2-1; no clear D gene. Germline V gene lookup returns CDR1 SGHTA and CDR2 FQGNSA. This CDR3 region has 15 residues. V lost 5 bases and J 0 bases, leaving 11 bases between the germline ends. DNA of the CDR3: TGTGCCAGCAGCCTACGGGCCATCTCCTACAATGAGCAGTTCTTC. Its protein product is CASSLRAISYNEQFF.

CDR3 region: CASTRPGVETQYF. CDR3 nucleotide sequence: TGTGCCAGCACCCGCCCGGGGGTTGAGACCCAGTACTTC. V and J are TRBV6-5 and TRBJ2-5, with a tentative D call TRBD2 (6 bases). The germline V gene has CDR1 MNHEY and CDR2 SVGAGI. The ends were cut back, 7 bases at V and 5 bases at J, with 14 bases in the middle. This CDR3 contains 13 residues.

The chain joins TRBV30 to TRBJ2-1; the D gene is possibly TRBD2 (6 bases). Germline-derived CDR1 and CDR2 are GTSNPN and SVGIG (reference sequence). Trimming stripped 0 bases from V and 12 bases from J, with 21 bases between. The CDR3 covers 15 residues. The CDR3 reads CAWSVLLARIRGQFF. For the CDR3, the DNA is TGTGCCTGGAGTGTATTGCTAGCGAGAATTCGGGGGCAGTTCTTC.

The chain employs TRBV30 and TRBJ2-3; 7 bases are a match to TRBD1. The CDR3 is 14 amino acids. Germline loops: CDR1 GTSNPN, CDR2 SVGIG (reference sequence). V trimming: 1 base; J trimming: 3 bases; junction bases outside the gene matches: 4. CDR3: CAWSGGQVTDTQYF. The CDR3 coding sequence is TGTGCCTGGAGTGGAGGACAGGTTACAGATACGCAGTATTTT. The variable domain in full, completed from reference TRBV30 and TRBJ2-3, reads SQTIHQWPATLVQPVGSPLSLECTVEGTSNPNLYWYRQAAGRGLQLLFYSVGIGQISSEVPQNLSASRPQDRQFILSSKKLLLSDSGFYLCAWSGGQVTDTQYFGPGTRLTVL.

The J gene is TRBJ2-7, the V gene TRBV5-6; D not resolved. Germline lookup yields CDR1 SGHDT and CDR2 YYEEEE. Trimming cost V 4 bases and J 3 bases, with 8 bases left between them. This CDR3 is built from 12 residues. The CDR3 spells CASSGPDYEQYF. The CDR3 DNA reads as TGTGCCAGCAGCGGCCCGGACTACGAGCAGTACTTC.

This chain connects TRBV12-5 to TRBJ1-2, with TRBD1 as a possible D gene (6 bases). Per the germline V gene, CDR1 is LGHNT and CDR2 is FRNRAP. Deletions cut 0 bases from V and 0 bases from J, with 17 bases between. This CDR3 region has 18 residues. CDR3 nucleotide sequence: TGTGCTAGTGGTTTGGTAACAGGGTACCCCAAGGCTAACTATGGCTACACCTTC. This codes for CASGLVTGYPKANYGYTF.

The CDR3 nucleotides read TGTGCCAGCAGTCGACTAACAGAGACCCAGTACTTC. This translates into CASSRLTETQYF. The V and J genes are TRBV6-6 and TRBJ2-5; D is possibly TRBD2 (5 bases). Germline V gene data show CDR1 as MNHNY and CDR2 as SVGAGI (reference sequence). V shed 5 bases and J shed 4 bases, with 8 bases lying between them. CDR3 length equals 12 residues.

This clone was seen at least ten times. This CDR3 is also generated by other DNA sequences in the sample. The chain joins TRBV7-8 to TRBJ1-2; D uncertain. CDR1 is SGHVS and CDR2 is FQNEAQ in the germline V gene. V gave up 5 bases and J gave up 2 bases, with 12 bases separating them. The CDR3 has 14 residues. The CDR3 sequence: CASSPRATNYGYTF. DNA of the CDR3: TGTGCCAGCAGCCCGCGGGCTACGAACTATGGCTACACCTTC.